The 9 T cell receptor beta chains below come from one sample, sequenced in a study of chemoradiotherapy in HPV16-positive cancers. Data came from immunoSEQ multiplex PCR; TCRdb stores just in-frame clones and leaves some out. This table holds 40,000 to 65,000 clones, about 88% found once. Sequenced material: blood, taken from a patient who underwent chemoradiotherapy. All receptors derive from a human donor with HPV-associated anogenital cancer.

This clone came up a few times. The V call is TRBV7-9, the J call TRBJ2-7; D not resolved. CDR1 SEHNR and CDR2 FQNEAQ come from the germline V gene (reference sequence). The CDR3 covers 12 residues. V gave up 2 bases and J gave up 5 bases, with 7 bases separating them. In nucleotides, the CDR3 is TGTGCCAGCAGCTTAATGAGAGACGAGCAGTACTTC. Its protein product is CASSLMRDEQYF.

This chain connects TRBV7-8 to TRBJ2-3; 9 bases agree with TRBD2. Germline V CDR1 and CDR2: SGHVS, FQNEAQ. V gave up 1 base and J gave up 3 bases; unmatched junction bases: 5. The CDR3 has 16 residues. The CDR3 DNA is TGTGCCAGCAGCTTAGGGCCTAGCGGGGAGACAGATACGCAGTATTTT. Protein sequence: CASSLGPSGETDTQYF. Looking up the rest from reference TRBV7-8 and TRBJ2-3 gives the full variable domain: GAGVSQSPRYKVAKRGQDVALRCDPISGHVSLFWYQQALGQGPEFLTYFQNEAQLDKSGLPSDRFFAERPEGSVSTLKIQRTQQEDSAVYLCASSLGPSGETDTQYFGPGTRLTVL.

The chain couples TRBV6-5 to TRBJ2-7; 9 positions match TRBD1. V shed 6 bases and J 4 bases; nucleotides not matched to a gene: 7. This CDR3 has 14 amino acids. The V gene's germline CDR1 is MNHEY and CDR2 SVGAGI. The CDR3: CASSITGGQYEQYF. The CDR3 coding sequence is TGTGCCAGCAGCATAACAGGGGGCCAATACGAGCAGTACTTC.

This chain joins TRBV13 and TRBJ2-3; D unclear. This CDR3 has 14 amino acids. The germline V and J ends were trimmed by 5 bases and 2 bases, with 11 bases remaining between them. CDR1 PRHDT and CDR2 FYEKMQ come from the germline V gene (reference sequence). The CDR3 reads CASSRLQLTDTQYF. The CDR3 nucleotides are TGTGCCAGCAGCCGATTGCAGCTCACAGATACGCAGTATTTT. The full variable domain, its missing parts supplied by reference TRBV13 and TRBJ2-3, is AAGVIQSPRHLIKEKRETATLKCYPIPRHDTVYWYQQGPGQDPQFLISFYEKMQSDKGSIPDRFSAQQFSDYHSELNMSSLELGDSALYFCASSRLQLTDTQYFGPGTRLTVL.

The J gene is TRBJ1-1, the V gene TRBV6-1, with D uncertain. Germline CDR1 reads MNHNS; CDR2 reads SASEGT. The V and J ends lost 6 bases and 4 bases respectively, with 12 bases between them. The CDR3 is 13 amino acids. The CDR3 region is CASREKLGTEAFF. CDR3 DNA sequence: TGTGCCAGCAGGGAAAAGTTGGGCACTGAAGCTTTCTTT.

A few counts support this clone. Written as DNA, the CDR3 is TGTGCCAGCAGCCCAGAAGCCAGTAAGCTGTTTTTT. Residues: CASSPEASKLFF. The chain couples TRBV7-9 to TRBJ2-2; D gene unclear. This CDR3 has 12 residues. From germline, CDR1 is SEHNR and CDR2 FQNEAQ (reference sequence). V was trimmed by 5 bases and J by 12 bases, leaving 13 bases between them.

The chain has TRBV30 and TRBJ1-1; the match to TRBD1 covers 7 bases. Germline V gives CDR1 GTSNPN, CDR2 SVGIG (reference sequence). The ends lost 0 bases at V and 4 bases at J; junction bases unmatched: 11. This CDR3 contains 16 residues. The CDR3 loop reads CAWSVRQGGFVTEAFF. CDR3 coding DNA: TGTGCCTGGAGTGTAAGACAGGGAGGTTTTGTCACTGAAGCTTTCTTT.

V gene TRBV5-1 combines with J gene TRBJ1-2; D possibly corresponds to TRBD1 (5 bases). The germline V gene has CDR1 SGHRS and CDR2 YFSETQ. The ends were cut back, 4 bases at V and 8 bases at J, with 18 bases in the middle. CDR3 size: 14 residues. The CDR3: CASSPGTRVEGYTF. The CDR3 bases are TGCGCCAGCAGCCCCGGTACCAGGGTAGAGGGCTACACCTTC.

V usage is TRBV6-6 and J usage is TRBJ2-1; no reliable D call. The V gene's germline CDR1 is MNHNY and CDR2 SVGAGI (reference sequence). V lost 4 bases and J lost 1, with 5 bases in between. CDR3 length: 13 residues. Written as DNA, the CDR3 is TGTGCCAGCAGTTTAACGTCCTACAATGAGCAGTTCTTC. It specifies CASSLTSYNEQFF.